A single sample gave rise to the 25 T cell receptor beta chains below, sequenced in a study of blood T cell repertoires in COVID-19. Sequencing was performed with immunoSEQ multiplex PCR; in TCRdb, only in-frame clones are kept and a portion is missing. The data contain a few hundred thousand clones, approximately 80% of them singletons. The specimen sequenced was peripheral blood. All receptors come from a woman at least 80 years old with COVID-19, enrolled during active disease.

This clone came up once. This chain uses TRBV30 with TRBJ2-2, with D unresolved. The germline CDR1 and CDR2 sequences are GTSNPN and SVGIG (reference sequence). The V gene lost 5 bases and the J gene lost 3 bases, with 10 bases spanning the gap. This CDR3 is built from 13 residues. This CDR3 reads CAWAAFHTGELFF. CDR3 in DNA: TGTGCCTGGGCAGCGTTCCACACCGGGGAGCTGTTTTTT.

The J gene is TRBJ2-2, the V gene TRBV5-1, with 9 bases identical to TRBD1. Losses at the gene ends were 0 bases for V and 6 bases for J; bases not matched to a gene: 6. The CDR3 is made up of 16 amino acids. The germline V gene encodes CDR1 SGHRS and CDR2 YFSETQ. CDR3 sequence: CASSLEVGQGSGELFF. DNA of the CDR3: TGCGCCAGCAGCTTGGAGGTGGGACAGGGTTCCGGGGAGCTGTTTTTT.

The chain is built from TRBV7-8 and TRBJ1-2; maybe TRBD1 (5 bases). CDR1 and CDR2 from the germline V gene are SGHVS and FQNEAQ. This CDR3 comprises 14 residues. The V end lost 7 bases, the J end lost 0 bases, and 12 bases lay between the germline ends. The CDR3 protein is CASTPGHTNYGYTF. CDR3 sequence (DNA): TGTGCCAGCACCCCTGGACATACTAACTATGGCTACACCTTC.

The genes are TRBV6-5 and TRBJ1-4; 7 bases match TRBD1. CDR3 size: 14 residues. Trimming at V came to 11 bases and at J to 8 bases, leaving 14 bases not matched to a gene. Germline lookup yields CDR1 MNHEY and CDR2 SVGAGI. The CDR3 sequence: CACSQGVGGEKLFF. The CDR3 DNA reads as TGTGCCTGCTCCCAGGGGGTAGGAGGGGAAAAACTGTTTTTT.

V and J are TRBV19 and TRBJ1-6; 10 bases agree with TRBD1. The CDR3 runs to 13 residues. The germline V gene encodes CDR1 LNHDA and CDR2 SQIVND (reference sequence). V lost 9 bases and J lost 13; bases outside the gene matches: 9. The CDR3 region is CASQETGGRPLHF. The CDR3 bases are TGTGCCAGCCAGGAGACAGGGGGCCGGCCCCTCCACTTT.

This rearrangement joins TRBV28 to TRBJ1-4, with D hard to call. V lost 5 bases and J lost 0, with 10 bases in between. The germline V gene encodes CDR1 MDHEN and CDR2 SYDVKM. The CDR3 extends over 15 amino acids. The CDR3 DNA sequence: TGTGCCAGCAGTATAGGAGGGTCAACTAATGAAAAACTGTTTTTT. Translation: CASSIGGSTNEKLFF.

The chain recombines TRBV28 with TRBJ1-2; D is ambiguous. The germline CDR1 and CDR2 sequences are MDHEN and SYDVKM. CDR3 size: 17 residues. Trimming removed 4 bases at V and 8 bases at J, with 26 bases between. The CDR3 nucleotides read TGTGCCAGCAGTTCCCTCTTACGCGCTGACGGCCTGAGGGGCTACACCTTC. It is translated as CASSSLLRADGLRGYTF.

The V gene is TRBV19, the J gene TRBJ1-2; 7 nucleotides agree with TRBD1. After removal of 1 base from V and 4 bases from J, the junction contained 12 bases not matched to a gene. The CDR3 is made up of 17 amino acids. Per the germline V gene, CDR1 is LNHDA and CDR2 is SQIVND (reference sequence). CDR3 residues: CASSIARNTRQGYGYTF. CDR3 nucleotides: TGTGCCAGTAGTATAGCCCGGAATACAAGACAGGGCTATGGCTACACCTTC.

This clone has only one observation. The chain joins TRBV29-1 to TRBJ2-3; 14 nucleotides agree with TRBD2. Germline assignment: CDR1 SQVTM and CDR2 ANQGSEA. The CDR3 is 15 amino acids. The V and J ends lost 7 bases and 8 bases, in that order; junction bases with no gene match: 11. The CDR3 loop reads CSASQTGTSGGTQYF. The CDR3 DNA is TGCAGCGCCTCCCAAACCGGGACTAGCGGGGGTACGCAGTATTTT.

This clone has a handful of counts. The V gene is TRBV5-1, the J gene TRBJ1-6; TRBD1 agrees at 7 bases. J gave up 6 bases and V 3 bases, and 9 bases lay outside the gene matches. This CDR3 is 16 amino acids long. Germline V gene data show CDR1 as SGHRS and CDR2 as YFSETQ. CDR3 in DNA: TGCGCCAGCAGCTACGGACTCCGACAGGGTAATTCACCCCTCCACTTT. Its protein is CASSYGLRQGNSPLHF. The variable domain in full, completed from reference TRBV5-1 and TRBJ1-6, reads KAGVTQTPRYLIKTRGQQVTLSCSPISGHRSVSWYQQTPGQGLQFLFEYFSETQRNKGNFPGRFSGRQFSNSRSEMNVSTLELGDSALYLCASSYGLRQGNSPLHFGNGTRLTVT.

The chain joins TRBV5-1 to TRBJ1-6, with no clear D. The V gene's germline CDR1 is SGHRS and CDR2 YFSETQ. CDR3 length: 16 residues. The V and J ends lost 0 bases and 12 bases respectively, with 19 bases between them. The CDR3 protein is CASSLAFSMGELPLHF. CDR3 DNA sequence: TGCGCCAGCAGCTTGGCCTTTAGTATGGGCGAGTTACCCCTCCACTTT.

This clone was counted between two and nine times. The V gene is TRBV4-1, the J gene TRBJ2-7; 9 bases line up with TRBD2. J gave up 2 bases and V 5 bases, and 7 bases lay outside the gene matches. Germline CDR1 MGHRA, CDR2 YSYEKL. The CDR3 totals 15 residues. CDR3 sequence (DNA): TGCGCCAGCAGCAAGGGGCTAGCGGGGACCTACGAGCAGTACTTC. Translating gives CASSKGLAGTYEQYF.

This rearrangement joins TRBV9 to TRBJ2-7, with a tentative D call TRBD2 (5 bases). This CDR3 is 14 amino acids long. CDR1 and CDR2 from the germline V gene are SGDLS and YYNGEE. Trimming cost V 5 bases and J 7 bases, with 19 bases left between them. The CDR3 nucleotides are TGTGCCAGCAGTCCGGCCTCCCGGACGGGGGAGCAGTACTTC. Its protein is CASSPASRTGEQYF.

This rearrangement joins TRBV10-3 to TRBJ1-1; 9 positions agree with TRBD1. Unmatched junction bases numbered 6, after V lost 3 bases and J lost 4 bases. The CDR3 is made up of 15 amino acids. The V gene's germline CDR1 is ENHRY and CDR2 SYGVKD. This CDR3 is CAISETLDRGTEAFF. The CDR3 nucleotides are TGTGCCATCAGTGAAACCTTGGACAGGGGCACTGAAGCTTTCTTT.

V gene TRBV6-5 combines with J gene TRBJ2-7; 7 nucleotides agree with TRBD1. There are 15 residues in the CDR3. The germline CDR1 and CDR2 sequences are MNHEY and SVGAGI. J lost 3 bases, V lost 6 bases, and 11 bases had no gene match. DNA for the CDR3: TGTGCCAGCAGCCCAGGGGACAGCCCGTTCTACGAGCAGTACTTC. This codes for CASSPGDSPFYEQYF.

The V gene is TRBV7-6, the J gene TRBJ2-5; TRBD2 agrees at 7 bases. The V segment lost 3 bases and the J segment 4 bases; nucleotides outside the gene matches: 8. The CDR3 spans 15 residues. CDR1 and CDR2 (germline): SGHVS, FNYEAQ. For the CDR3, the DNA is TGTGCCAGCAGCTTCCCCGCCACTAGCGCAGAGACCCAGTACTTC. Amino acids: CASSFPATSAETQYF.

The chain combines TRBV6-2 or TRBV6-3 with TRBJ2-1; 9 bases are a match to TRBD1. The germline V gene encodes CDR1 MNHEY and CDR2 SVGEGT. The CDR3 loop spans 17 amino acids. Losses at the gene ends were 1 base for V and 3 bases for J; bases not matched to a gene: 7. CDR3 in amino acids: CASSYLPGTGYYNEQFF. CDR3 bases: TGTGCCAGCAGTTACTTGCCCGGGACAGGGTACTACAATGAGCAGTTCTTC.

This sequence joins TRBV29-1 and TRBJ1-3; no reliable D call. V was pared by 3 bases and J by 0 bases, with 9 bases between. The CDR3 length is 14 residues. Germline assignment: CDR1 SQVTM and CDR2 ANQGSEA. As DNA, the CDR3 is TGCAGCGTTGAGCGGGGAGACTCTGGAAACACCATATATTTT. Translated, it gives CSVERGDSGNTIYF.

The chain carries TRBV28 and TRBJ2-7; 8 nucleotides agree with TRBD1. Trimming removed 5 bases from V and 12 bases from J; junction bases left unmatched: 15. The CDR3 has 14 amino acids. The germline gives CDR1 MDHEN, CDR2 SYDVKM. Written as DNA, the CDR3 is TGTGCCAGCAGTCCCGGACAGGGTATTATCGTGCGGTACGTC. Protein: CASSPGQGIIVRYV.

The table lists this clone with a count of one. The chain joins TRBV19 to TRBJ1-3; TRBD1 aligns across 11 bases. From germline, CDR1 is LNHDA and CDR2 SQIVND (reference sequence). The V and J ends lost 11 bases and 0 bases, in that order; junction bases with no gene match: 12. This CDR3 has 17 amino acids. Here the CDR3 reads CASRTGGAVVSGNTIYF. CDR3 DNA sequence: TGTGCCTCAAGGACAGGGGGCGCCGTAGTCTCTGGAAACACCATATATTTT. Variable domain in full (rest from reference TRBV19 and TRBJ1-3): DGGITQSPKYLFRKEGQNVTLSCEQNLNHDAMYWYRQDPGQGLRLIYYSQIVNDFQKGDIAEGYSVSREKKESFPLTVTSAQKNPTAFYLCASRTGGAVVSGNTIYFGEGSWLTVV.

The table lists this clone with a count of one. The V call is TRBV28, the J call TRBJ1-2; 10 bases are shared with TRBD1. The germline gives CDR1 MDHEN, CDR2 SYDVKM. The CDR3 covers 18 residues. J gave up 1 base and V 9 bases, and 17 bases lay outside the gene matches. CDR3: CASTFLTAGQGYNYGYTF. CDR3 DNA: TGTGCCAGTACTTTCCTAACTGCGGGACAGGGGTATAACTATGGCTACACCTTC.

The chain couples TRBV5-8 to TRBJ2-5; D is unclear. This CDR3 is 11 amino acids long. Trimming stripped 1 base from V and 13 bases from J, with 11 bases between. The germline gives CDR1 SGHTS, CDR2 YDEGEE. The CDR3 bases are TGTGCCAGCAGCTTGTCGGTCCCCCCGTACTTC. Translation: CASSLSVPPYF.

V and J are TRBV5-1 and TRBJ2-3; D uncertain. In germline, CDR1 is SGHRS, CDR2 YFSETQ. This CDR3 comprises 15 residues. V shed 0 bases and J shed 5 bases, with 13 bases lying between them. The CDR3 region is CASSLGAVFRDTQYF. In DNA, the CDR3 is TGCGCCAGCAGCTTGGGTGCAGTTTTTCGAGATACGCAGTATTTT.

The CDR3 bases are TGTGCCAGCAGCCAAGGAGACAGTACTTCTAACTATGGCTACACCTTC. This gives the protein CASSQGDSTSNYGYTF. The V and J genes are TRBV4-2 and TRBJ1-2; TRBD1 might be the D (5 bases). CDR3 length equals 16 residues. From germline, CDR1 is LGHNA and CDR2 YNFKEQ. Trimming pared 1 base from V and 0 bases from J, leaving 12 bases between.

This chain links TRBV5-4 with TRBJ2-1, with D perhaps matching TRBD2 (6 bases). The CDR3 extends over 14 amino acids. V dropped 3 bases and J dropped 9 bases, with 16 bases sitting between them. Germline CDR1 is SGHNT and CDR2 is YYREEE (reference sequence). DNA of the CDR3: TGTGCCAGCAGCTCCGGGACTTCTGGTTCTGAGCAGTTCTTC. Amino acid sequence: CASSSGTSGSEQFF.